Shown below are 6 T cell receptor beta chains from a single sample sequenced in a study of PD-1 blockade in classical Hodgkin lymphoma. Method: immunoSEQ multiplex PCR; TCRdb's copy keeps in-frame clones and lacks some. The data show about 26,000 clones, with under 90% seen just once and around 2.6% held by the top ten. After autologous stem cell transplantation all patients relapsed, and prior brentuximab vedotin exposure differed between cohorts. The sample was peripheral blood mononuclear cells (PBMCs), taken at baseline. The receptor set was obtained from a human donor with classical Hodgkin lymphoma.

The CDR3 region has the DNA TGCGCCAGCAGCTTGTACGGCGGGGGGGCACAAGAGACCCAGTACTTC. It codes for CASSLYGGGAQETQYF. The chain joins TRBV5-1 to TRBJ2-5, with 9 nucleotides matching TRBD2. Losses at the gene ends were 1 base for V and 2 bases for J; bases not matched to a gene: 6. This CDR3 region has 16 residues. In germline, CDR1 is SGHRS, CDR2 YFSETQ.

The CDR3 nucleotides read TGTGCCAGCAGCTCAGGTAGGACAGGGTATGACGAGCAGTACTTC. Protein: CASSSGRTGYDEQYF. The chain carries TRBV7-9 and TRBJ2-7; the match to TRBD1 covers 8 bases. J gave up 5 bases and V 4 bases, and 10 bases lay outside the gene matches. The CDR3 sequence is 15 residues long. Germline CDR1 reads SEHNR; CDR2 reads FQNEAQ (reference sequence).

In its sample, this clone was seen a few times. A junction end diverges from the germline sequence, so it may reflect a read error. The chain links TRBV2 to TRBJ1-1; no clear D gene. Germline V gene data show CDR1 as SNHLY and CDR2 as FYNNEI. This CDR3 is built from 12 residues. The CDR3 nucleotides read TGTGCCAGGAAGACGGGGAACGCTGAAGCTTTCTTT. As protein: CARKTGNAEAFF.

The chain uses TRBV2 and TRBJ1-5; 8 positions match TRBD1. Germline V gene sequence: CDR1 SNHLY, CDR2 FYNNEI. The CDR3 has 15 amino acids. J lost 5 bases, V lost 6 bases, and 9 bases had no gene match. The CDR3 loop is CASSQAGTGYQPQHF. For the CDR3, the DNA is TGTGCCAGCAGCCAAGCCGGGACAGGTTATCAGCCCCAGCATTTT.

The DNA for the CDR3 is TGTGCCATCTCGACAGGGGTTGGCTACGAGCAGTACTTC. Residues: CAISTGVGYEQYF. The V call is TRBV10-3, the J call TRBJ2-7; TRBD1 agrees at 8 bases. The trim removed 8 bases at V and 3 bases at J, leaving 6 bases unmatched. There are 13 residues in the CDR3. The V gene's germline CDR1 is ENHRY and CDR2 SYGVKD.

The chain has TRBV19 and TRBJ2-2; TRBD2 matches 13 bases. In germline, CDR1 is LNHDA, CDR2 SQIVND (reference sequence). J was trimmed by 4 bases and V by 4 bases; bases with no gene match: 6. CDR3 length: 17 amino acids. DNA of the CDR3: TGTGCCAGTAGTAAATGGACTAGCGGGGGCTCCACCGGGGAGCTGTTTTTT. Its translation is CASSKWTSGGSTGELFF.